This T cell receptor (beta chain) originates from a study of post-analysis software for immune sequencing data. Study-level results: Under the F measure, samples that were prepared in one batch clustered strongly together.

The TCR beta cDNA libraries carried unique molecular identifiers. MiXCR, applied by TCRdb to the PCR reads, yields one record per CDR3 protein. The repertoire includes approximately 180,000 distinct CDR3 sequences, about 32% of them detected once, and about 1.6% sits in the top ten. Comment on this clonotype: Its antigen is unidentified. Because the CDR3 is missing its conserved closing phenylalanine or tryptophan, this is likely a read error. Because the CDR3's place on the DNA is in doubt, the DNA is left out and the CDR3 is given as listed by TCRdb.

Sequenced sample: blood. The origin of this receptor is a girl aged 10-17 years with multiple sclerosis.

The CDR3 sequence is CASSLTGTIPDTEYS. The chain is built from TRBV12-3 or TRBV12-4 and TRBJ2-3; TRBD2, the table's D call, lacks a check against the DNA. The CDR3 is 15 amino acids long, termini counted.